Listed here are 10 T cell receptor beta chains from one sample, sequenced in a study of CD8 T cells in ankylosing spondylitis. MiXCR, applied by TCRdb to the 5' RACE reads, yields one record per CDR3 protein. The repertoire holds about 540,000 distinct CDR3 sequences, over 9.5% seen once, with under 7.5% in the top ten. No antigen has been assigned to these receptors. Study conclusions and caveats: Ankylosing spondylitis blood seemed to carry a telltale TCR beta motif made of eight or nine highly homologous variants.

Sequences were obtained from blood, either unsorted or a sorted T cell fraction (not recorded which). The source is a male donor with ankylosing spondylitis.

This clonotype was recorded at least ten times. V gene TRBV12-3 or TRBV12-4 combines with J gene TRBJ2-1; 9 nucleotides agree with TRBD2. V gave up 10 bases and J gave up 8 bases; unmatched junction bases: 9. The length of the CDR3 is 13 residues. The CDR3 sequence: CATLASGTDEQFF. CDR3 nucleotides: TGTGCCACACTGGCTAGCGGGACTGATGAGCAGTTCTTC.

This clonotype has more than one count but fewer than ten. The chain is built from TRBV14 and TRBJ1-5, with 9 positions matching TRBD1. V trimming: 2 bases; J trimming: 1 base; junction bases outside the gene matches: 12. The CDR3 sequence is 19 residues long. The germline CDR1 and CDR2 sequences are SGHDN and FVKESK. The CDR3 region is CASSQPTGGRRSSNQPQHF. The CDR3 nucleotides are TGTGCCAGCAGCCAACCAACAGGGGGCCGTCGATCGAGCAATCAGCCCCAGCATTTT. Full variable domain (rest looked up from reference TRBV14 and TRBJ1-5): EAGVTQFPSHSVIEKGQTVTLRCDPISGHDNLYWYRRVMGKEIKFLLHFVKESKQDESGMPNNRFLAERTGGTYSTLKVQPAELEDSGVYFCASSQPTGGRRSSNQPQHFGDGTRLSIL.

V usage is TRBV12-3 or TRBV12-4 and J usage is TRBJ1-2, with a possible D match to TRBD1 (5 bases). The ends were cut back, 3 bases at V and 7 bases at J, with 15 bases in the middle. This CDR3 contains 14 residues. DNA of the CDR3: TGTGCCAGCAGTTTGGGACCGGCCGGAGTTGGCTACACCTTC. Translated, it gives CASSLGPAGVGYTF.

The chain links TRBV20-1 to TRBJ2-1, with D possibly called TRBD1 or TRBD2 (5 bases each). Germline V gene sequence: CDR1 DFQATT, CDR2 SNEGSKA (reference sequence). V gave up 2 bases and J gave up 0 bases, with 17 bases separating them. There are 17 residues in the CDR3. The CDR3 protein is CSARKTRGTGSYNEQFF. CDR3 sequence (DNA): TGCAGTGCTAGAAAAACGAGGGGTACGGGCTCCTACAATGAGCAGTTCTTC.

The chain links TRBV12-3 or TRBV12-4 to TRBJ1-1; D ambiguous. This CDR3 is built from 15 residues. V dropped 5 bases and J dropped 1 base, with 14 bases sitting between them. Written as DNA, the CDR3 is TGTGCCAGCAGTCTAGGCGGTTGGAAGAACACTGAAGCTTTCTTT. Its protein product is CASSLGGWKNTEAFF.

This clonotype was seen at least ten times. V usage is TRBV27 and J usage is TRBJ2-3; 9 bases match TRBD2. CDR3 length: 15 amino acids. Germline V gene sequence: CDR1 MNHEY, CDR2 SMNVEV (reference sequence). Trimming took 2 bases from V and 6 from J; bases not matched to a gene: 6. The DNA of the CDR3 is TGTGCCAGCAGTTTACGGGCTAGCGGGACCGATACGCAGTATTTT. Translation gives CASSLRASGTDTQYF.

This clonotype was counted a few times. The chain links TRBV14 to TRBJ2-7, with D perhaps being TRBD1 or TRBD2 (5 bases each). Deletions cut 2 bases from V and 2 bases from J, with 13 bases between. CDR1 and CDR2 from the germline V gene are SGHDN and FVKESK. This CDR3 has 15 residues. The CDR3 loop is CASSQYGTPAYEQYF. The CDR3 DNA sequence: TGTGCCAGCAGCCAATACGGGACGCCAGCCTACGAGCAGTACTTC.

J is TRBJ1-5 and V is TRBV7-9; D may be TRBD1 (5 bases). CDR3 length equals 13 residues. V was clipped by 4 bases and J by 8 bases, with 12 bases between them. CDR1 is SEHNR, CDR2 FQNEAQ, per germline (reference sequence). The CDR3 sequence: CASSSTPGEPQHF. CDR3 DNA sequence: TGTGCCAGCAGCTCCACCCCGGGGGAGCCCCAGCATTTT.

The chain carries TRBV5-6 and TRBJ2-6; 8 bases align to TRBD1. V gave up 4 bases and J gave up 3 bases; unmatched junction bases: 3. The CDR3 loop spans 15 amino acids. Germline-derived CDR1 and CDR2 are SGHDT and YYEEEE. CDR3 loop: CASSLQGDGANVLTF. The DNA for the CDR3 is TGTGCCAGCAGCCTACAGGGGGATGGGGCCAACGTCCTGACTTTC.

CDR3 DNA sequence: TGTGCCAGCTCTAGGAGGGGAGTCGATGGAAACACCATATATTTT. Amino acids: CASSRRGVDGNTIYF. The chain has TRBV6-1 and TRBJ1-3; TRBD1 might be the D (5 bases). Trimming left V 8 bases short and J 3 bases short, with 17 bases between. The CDR3 is 15 amino acids. Germline CDR1 is MNHNS and CDR2 is SASEGT.